The 22 T cell receptor beta chains below come from one sample, sequenced in a study of blood T cell repertoires in COVID-19. Sequencing was performed with immunoSEQ multiplex PCR; in TCRdb, only in-frame clones are kept and a portion is missing. The table lists approximately 100,000 clones, 75% to 90% of them singletons. The sequencing input was peripheral blood. The source is a human donor with acute or convalescent COVID-19. The donor label of this sample is uncertain.

The rearrangement joins TRBV29-1 to TRBJ2-7; 10 bases are a match to TRBD2. In germline, CDR1 is SQVTM, CDR2 ANQGSEA. The CDR3 is made up of 16 amino acids. With V trimmed by 3 bases and J by 0 bases, 8 bases remained unmatched. The CDR3 loop is CSVDAPGTSDSYEQYF. Here the CDR3 DNA reads TGCAGCGTTGATGCCCCCGGGACTAGCGACTCCTACGAGCAGTACTTC.

CDR3 nucleotide sequence: TGTGCCAGCAGCGGCCGGGACAGGGATTCTAACTATGGCTACACCTTC. Protein: CASSGRDRDSNYGYTF. The V gene is TRBV7-9, the J gene TRBJ1-2; the match to TRBD1 covers 9 bases. Trimming took 5 bases from V and 0 from J; bases not matched to a gene: 7. In germline, CDR1 is SEHNR, CDR2 FQNEAQ (reference sequence). The CDR3 has 16 amino acids.

The gene calls are TRBV6-5 and TRBJ1-6; possibly TRBD1 for D (5 bases). V was pared by 7 bases and J by 7 bases, with 17 bases between. Germline values: CDR1 MNHEY, CDR2 SVGAGI. The CDR3 extends over 15 amino acids. The CDR3 loop is CASTSAGTGNSPLHF. The DNA of the CDR3 is TGTGCCAGCACTAGCGCCGGGACGGGAAATTCACCCCTCCACTTT.

About this clone itself: This CDR3 is also generated by other DNA sequences in the sample. The chain carries TRBV29-1 and TRBJ2-1, with 9 bases that match TRBD1. The germline V gene has CDR1 SQVTM and CDR2 ANQGSEA. CDR3 size: 13 residues. J lost 4 bases, V lost 6 bases, and 4 bases had no gene match. CDR3 sequence (DNA): TGCAGCGTCACCGGGACAGGGTACAATGAGCAGTTCTTC. Amino acid sequence: CSVTGTGYNEQFF.

The rearrangement uses TRBV27 and TRBJ2-7; D is perhaps TRBD2 (5 bases). This CDR3 is built from 15 residues. V lost 6 bases and J lost 4, with 19 bases in between. Germline CDR1 and CDR2: MNHEY and SMNVEV (reference sequence). The CDR3, as DNA: TGTGCCAGCAGCACAAAGGCGGGTTGGATATACGAGCAGTACTTC. This translates into CASSTKAGWIYEQYF.

V usage is TRBV9 and J usage is TRBJ2-3; D may be TRBD2 (6 bases). V lost 2 bases to trimming and J lost 3 bases, with 19 bases between them. The CDR3 spans 17 residues. Per germline, CDR1 SGDLS and CDR2 YYNGEE. DNA of the CDR3: TGTGCCAGCAGCGTTGGGACTTCCCAAACAAAGACAGATACGCAGTATTTT. Its protein product is CASSVGTSQTKTDTQYF.

The rearrangement links TRBV5-1 to TRBJ1-4; D not certain. Looked up from germline, CDR1 is SGHRS and CDR2 is YFSETQ. With 3 bases removed from V and 7 bases from J, the gap between germline ends came to 19 bases. CDR3 size: 16 residues. CDR3 loop: CASSWRRGTWREKLFF. The CDR3 nucleotides are TGCGCCAGCAGCTGGAGACGGGGTACATGGCGTGAAAAACTGTTTTTT.

The chain links TRBV2 to TRBJ1-6, with TRBD1 identical over 9 bases. Trimming removed 3 bases from V and 0 bases from J; junction bases left unmatched: 12. Germline-derived CDR1 and CDR2 are SNHLY and FYNNEI. This CDR3 is 20 amino acids long. CDR3 sequence: CASSELGTGSSSSYNSPLHF. CDR3 DNA sequence: TGTGCCAGCAGTGAGTTGGGGACAGGGTCATCGAGCTCCTATAATTCACCCCTCCACTTT. Supplemented by reference TRBV2 and TRBJ1-6, the full variable domain reads EPEVTQTPSHQVTQMGQEVILRCVPISNHLYFYWYRQILGQKVEFLVSFYNNEISEKSEIFDDQFSVERPDGSNFTLKIRSTKLEDSAMYFCASSELGTGSSSSYNSPLHFGNGTRLTVT.

The gene calls are TRBV27 and TRBJ2-1, with TRBD2 matching 10 bases. With 8 bases clipped from V and 10 bases from J, the junction kept 8 bases outside the gene matches. This CDR3 spans 13 amino acids. Germline loops: CDR1 MNHEY, CDR2 SMNVEV (reference sequence). Here the CDR3 reads CASQGVAGGEQFF. Written as DNA, the CDR3 is TGTGCCAGCCAAGGTGTAGCGGGGGGCGAGCAGTTCTTC.

The chain links TRBV11-2 to TRBJ2-1, with TRBD2 matching 8 bases. Looked up from germline, CDR1 is SGHAT and CDR2 is FQNNGV. The CDR3 has 13 residues. V dropped 5 bases and J dropped 6; count of bases not matched to a gene: 3. The CDR3 coding sequence is TGTGCCAGCAGCATTGGACTAGCCAATGAGCAGTTCTTC. This translates into CASSIGLANEQFF.

The J gene is TRBJ1-5, the V gene TRBV27; D is unclear. The length of the CDR3 is 13 residues. CDR1 is MNHEY, CDR2 SMNVEV, per germline (reference sequence). V was pared by 5 bases and J by 6 bases, with 11 bases between. The chain's CDR3 is CASSPATGQPQHF. The CDR3 DNA reads TGTGCCAGCAGTCCAGCAACGGGTCAGCCCCAGCATTTT.

The genes are TRBV6-5 and TRBJ1-3; 10 bases map to TRBD1. Germline lookup yields CDR1 MNHEY and CDR2 SVGAGI. The CDR3 covers 15 residues. V was pared by 6 bases and J by 4 bases, with 6 bases of the junction left unmatched. CDR3 loop: CASSQDRGTGNTIYF. CDR3 in DNA: TGTGCCAGCAGCCAGGACAGGGGGACAGGAAACACCATATATTTT.

The chain links TRBV7-9 to TRBJ1-1; 11 bases agree with TRBD1. The CDR3 runs 14 residues. V was pared by 3 bases and J by 13 bases, with 10 bases of the junction left unmatched. Looked up from germline, CDR1 is SEHNR and CDR2 is FQNEAQ (reference sequence). CDR3 nucleotide sequence: TGTGCCAGCAGCTTTATCGTGGGGACAGGGGGAGATTTCTTT. Amino acids: CASSFIVGTGGDFF. The complete variable domain, with remaining parts taken from reference TRBV7-9 and TRBJ1-1, reads DTGVSQNPRHKITKRGQNVTFRCDPISEHNRLYWYRQTLGQGPEFLTYFQNEAQLEKSRLLSDRFSAERPKGSFSTLEIQRTEQGDSAMYLCASSFIVGTGGDFFGQGTRLTVV.

The chain uses TRBV2 and TRBJ1-1; 8 positions match TRBD1. This CDR3 spans 15 amino acids. V lost 6 bases, J lost 3 bases, and 9 bases stayed unmatched. Germline CDR1 SNHLY, CDR2 FYNNEI. The CDR3 protein is CASRKERTGYTEAFF. As DNA, the CDR3 is TGTGCCAGCAGAAAAGAACGGACAGGGTACACTGAAGCTTTCTTT.

The V call is TRBV28, the J call TRBJ1-1, with D unclear. Germline assignment: CDR1 MDHEN and CDR2 SYDVKM. Deletions cut 3 bases from V and 4 bases from J, with 21 bases between. The length of the CDR3 is 17 residues. Here the CDR3 DNA reads TGTGCCAGCAGTTTTCATTTGAGGGCAGTCTTTGGCACTGAAGCTTTCTTT. Translation gives CASSFHLRAVFGTEAFF.

The gene calls are TRBV7-9 and TRBJ2-3, with a weak D call TRBD2 (6 bases). CDR1 and CDR2 (germline): SEHNR, FQNEAQ (reference sequence). V lost 4 bases and J 2 bases, leaving 13 bases between the germline ends. The CDR3 is 15 residues long. The CDR3, as DNA: TGTGCCAGCAGCTCCCGACTAGAAGCCACAGATACGCAGTATTTT. It yields the protein CASSSRLEATDTQYF.

V is TRBV27 and J is TRBJ2-1; D remains unclear. Germline V lookup: CDR1 MNHEY, CDR2 SMNVEV (reference sequence). This CDR3 has 13 amino acids. V lost 1 base to trimming and J lost 7 bases, with 8 bases between them. Here the CDR3 reads CASSLWANNEQFF. The CDR3 region has the DNA TGTGCCAGCAGTTTATGGGCTAATAATGAGCAGTTCTTC.

The rearrangement uses TRBV5-1 and TRBJ2-5; D perhaps matches TRBD1 (5 bases). Trimming removed 4 bases at V and 6 bases at J, with 10 bases between. The CDR3 has 12 residues. The germline CDR1 and CDR2 sequences are SGHRS and YFSETQ. The CDR3 DNA sequence: TGCGCCAGCAGCAGGGGCGGCAAGACCCAGTACTTC. Protein: CASSRGGKTQYF.

The DNA of the CDR3 is TGCGCCAGCAGCCCCGACAGGGGATATGGCTACACCTTC. This codes for CASSPDRGYGYTF. The chain links TRBV5-1 to TRBJ1-2; TRBD1 matches at 8 bases. V shed 4 bases and J 5 bases; nucleotides not matched to a gene: 4. The germline gives CDR1 SGHRS, CDR2 YFSETQ. CDR3 length: 13 amino acids.

The J gene is TRBJ1-2, the V gene TRBV4-1, with unresolved D. Germline V gene sequence: CDR1 MGHRA, CDR2 YSYEKL. CDR3 size: 15 residues. The germline V and J ends were trimmed by 3 bases and 5 bases, with 16 bases remaining between them. This CDR3 is CASSQEPLGDYGYTF. DNA for the CDR3: TGCGCCAGCAGCCAGGAGCCCCTCGGGGATTATGGCTACACCTTC.

The chain uses TRBV4-2 and TRBJ1-1; D remains unclear. This CDR3 comprises 13 residues. The V gene lost 1 base and the J gene lost 5 bases, with 8 bases spanning the gap. Germline V gene lookup returns CDR1 LGHNA and CDR2 YNFKEQ. CDR3 region: CASSQGGPTEAFF. The CDR3 DNA is TGTGCCAGCAGCCAAGGTGGGCCGACTGAAGCTTTCTTT.

This chain uses TRBV11-1 with TRBJ2-3; 11 bases match TRBD2. In germline, CDR1 is SGHAT, CDR2 FQDESV (reference sequence). The trim removed 5 bases at V and 7 bases at J, leaving 8 bases unmatched. This CDR3 contains 15 residues. The chain's CDR3 is CASSPLAGGTNTQYF. CDR3 DNA: TGTGCCAGCAGCCCCTTAGCGGGGGGGACGAATACGCAGTATTTT.